Below are 6 T cell receptor beta chains sequenced from a single sample in a study of T-cell memory formation after mild COVID-19. TCRdb re-analysed the 5' RACE reads in MiXCR, keeping a single row per CDR3 protein. The sample gives 200,000 to 300,000 distinct CDR3 sequences, around a tenth of which show up once; around 23% is in the top ten. The specimen was PBMCs or a T cell subset sorted from them (not recorded which). The receptors were gathered from a man aged 18 to 29 who had mild COVID-19 (a few samples of this study predate the infection). Cell type and time point are not known.

The chain carries TRBV7-9 and TRBJ1-5; TRBD1 agrees at 7 bases. Trimming cost V 5 bases and J 6 bases; bases outside gene matches: 13. The germline V gene has CDR1 SEHNR and CDR2 FQNEAQ (reference sequence). The CDR3 sequence is 16 residues long. The CDR3 nucleotides are TGTGCCAGCAGCAAAGGAGTAGGGGGCGATGGTCAGCCCCAGCATTTT. Its translation: CASSKGVGGDGQPQHF.

This clonotype was seen a few times. This chain links TRBV7-8 with TRBJ2-3; maybe TRBD2 (5 bases). This CDR3 contains 15 residues. The V gene lost 1 base and the J gene lost 6 bases, with 14 bases spanning the gap. Germline V gives CDR1 SGHVS, CDR2 FQNEAQ. The CDR3 protein is CASSLGSRTGDTQYF. CDR3 DNA: TGTGCCAGCAGCTTAGGGTCCAGGACGGGGGATACGCAGTATTTT.

This sequence joins TRBV20-1 and TRBJ1-3, with 7 bases identical to TRBD1. Germline V gene lookup returns CDR1 DFQATT and CDR2 SNEGSKA (reference sequence). Germline trimming cut 3 bases from V and 2 bases from J; bases unmatched to any gene: 7. This CDR3 is 15 amino acids long. Here the CDR3 DNA reads TGCAGTGCTAGGACCGCAACAGGGGCTGGAAACACCATATATTTT. Amino acids: CSARTATGAGNTIYF.

V and J are TRBV5-5 and TRBJ1-5; a possible D gene is TRBD1 (5 bases). The germline CDR1 and CDR2 sequences are SGHKS and YYEKEE (reference sequence). Trimming took 5 bases from V and 3 from J, leaving 12 bases between them. This CDR3 is built from 14 residues. The CDR3 reads CASRPTADNQPQHF. The CDR3 DNA reads as TGTGCCAGCAGGCCGACAGCGGACAATCAGCCCCAGCATTTT.

The chain recombines TRBV5-1 with TRBJ1-5; a weak D match, TRBD1 (6 bases). V gave up 7 bases and J gave up 2 bases, with 10 bases separating them. The CDR3 contains 13 residues. Germline assignment: CDR1 SGHRS and CDR2 YFSETQ. CDR3 nucleotides: TGCGCCAGCCCCGGGGGCGGCAATCAGCCCCAGCATTTT. Its translation: CASPGGGNQPQHF.

This clonotype has only a few counts. The V gene is TRBV6-2 or TRBV6-3, the J gene TRBJ1-2; D is perhaps TRBD1 (5 bases). CDR3 length: 13 residues. Germline-derived CDR1 and CDR2 are MNHEY and SVGEGT. Trimming pared 6 bases from V and 6 bases from J, leaving 14 bases between. CDR3 nucleotide sequence: TGTGCCAGCAGACGACGGACATCTAATGGCTACACCTTC. It codes for CASRRRTSNGYTF.